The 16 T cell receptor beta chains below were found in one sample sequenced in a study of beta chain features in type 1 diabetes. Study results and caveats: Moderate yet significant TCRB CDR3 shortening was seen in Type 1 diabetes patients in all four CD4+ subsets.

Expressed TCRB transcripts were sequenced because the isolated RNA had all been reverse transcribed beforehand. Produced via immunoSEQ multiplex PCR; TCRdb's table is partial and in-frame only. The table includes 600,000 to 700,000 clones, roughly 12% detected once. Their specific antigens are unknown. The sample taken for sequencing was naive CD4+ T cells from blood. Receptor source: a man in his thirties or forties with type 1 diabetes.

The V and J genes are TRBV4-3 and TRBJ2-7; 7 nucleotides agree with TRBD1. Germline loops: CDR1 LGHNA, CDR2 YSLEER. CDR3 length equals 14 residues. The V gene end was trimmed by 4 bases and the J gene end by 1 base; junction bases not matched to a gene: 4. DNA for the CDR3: TGCGCCAGCAGCCCAACGGGACAGTCCTACGAGCAGTACTTC. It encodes CASSPTGQSYEQYF.

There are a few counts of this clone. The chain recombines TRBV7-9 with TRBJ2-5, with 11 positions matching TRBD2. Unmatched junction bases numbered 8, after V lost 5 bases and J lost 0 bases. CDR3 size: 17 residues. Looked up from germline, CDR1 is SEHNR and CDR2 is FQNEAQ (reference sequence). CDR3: CASSRSLAGGDQETQYF. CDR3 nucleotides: TGTGCCAGCAGCCGGTCTCTAGCGGGGGGAGACCAAGAGACCCAGTACTTC.

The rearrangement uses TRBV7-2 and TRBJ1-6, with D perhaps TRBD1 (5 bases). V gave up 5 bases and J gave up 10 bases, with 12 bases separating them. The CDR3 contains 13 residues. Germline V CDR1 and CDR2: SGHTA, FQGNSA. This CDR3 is CASSPRTQSPLHF. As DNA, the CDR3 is TGTGCCAGCAGCCCCAGGACACAGTCACCCCTCCACTTT.

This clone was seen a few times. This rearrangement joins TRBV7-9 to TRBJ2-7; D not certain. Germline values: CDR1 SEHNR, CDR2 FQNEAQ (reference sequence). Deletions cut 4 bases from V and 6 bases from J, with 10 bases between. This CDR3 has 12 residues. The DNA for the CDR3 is TGTGCCAGCAGCTCCGGCCGGAGCGAGCAGTACTTC. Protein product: CASSSGRSEQYF.

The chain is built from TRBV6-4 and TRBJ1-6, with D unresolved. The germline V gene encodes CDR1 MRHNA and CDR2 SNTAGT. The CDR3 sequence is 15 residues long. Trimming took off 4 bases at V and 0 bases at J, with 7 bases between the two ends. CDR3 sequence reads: CASSAGDSYNSPLHF. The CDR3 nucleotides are TGTGCCAGCAGTGCCGGGGACTCCTATAATTCACCCCTCCACTTT.

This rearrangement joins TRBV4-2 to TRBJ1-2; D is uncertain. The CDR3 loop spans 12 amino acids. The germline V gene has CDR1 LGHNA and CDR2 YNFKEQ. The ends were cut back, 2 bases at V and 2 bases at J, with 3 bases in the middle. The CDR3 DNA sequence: TGTGCCAGCAGCCAATTCAACTATGGCTACACCTTC. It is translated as CASSQFNYGYTF.

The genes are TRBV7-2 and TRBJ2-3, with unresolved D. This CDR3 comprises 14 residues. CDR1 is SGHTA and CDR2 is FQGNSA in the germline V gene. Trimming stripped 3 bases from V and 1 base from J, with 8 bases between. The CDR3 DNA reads TGTGCCAGCAGCTTGGCGTGGGGCACAGATACGCAGTATTTT. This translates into CASSLAWGTDTQYF.

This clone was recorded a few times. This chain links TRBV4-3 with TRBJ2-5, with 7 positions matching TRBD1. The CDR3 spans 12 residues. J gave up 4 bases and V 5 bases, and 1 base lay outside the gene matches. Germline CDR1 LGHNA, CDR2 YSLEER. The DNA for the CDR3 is TGCGCCAGCAGCTACAGGGGAGAGACCCAGTACTTC. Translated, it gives CASSYRGETQYF.

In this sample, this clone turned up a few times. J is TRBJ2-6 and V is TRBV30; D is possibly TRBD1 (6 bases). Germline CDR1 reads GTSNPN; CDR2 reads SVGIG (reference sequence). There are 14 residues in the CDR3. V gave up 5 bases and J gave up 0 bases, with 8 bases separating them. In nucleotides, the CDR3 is TGTGCCTGGGAACAGGGCTCTGGGGCCAACGTCCTGACTTTC. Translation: CAWEQGSGANVLTF.

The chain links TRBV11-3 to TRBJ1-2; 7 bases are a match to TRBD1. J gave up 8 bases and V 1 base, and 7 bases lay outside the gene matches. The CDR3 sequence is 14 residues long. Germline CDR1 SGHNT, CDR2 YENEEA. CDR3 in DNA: TGTGCCAGCAGCTTAGCTGGACAGGTTACGGGCTACACCTTC. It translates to CASSLAGQVTGYTF.

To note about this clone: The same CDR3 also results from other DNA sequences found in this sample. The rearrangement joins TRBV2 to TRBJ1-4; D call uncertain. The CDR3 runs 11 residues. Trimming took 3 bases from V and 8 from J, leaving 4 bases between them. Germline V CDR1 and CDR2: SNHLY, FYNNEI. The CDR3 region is CASSEREKLFF. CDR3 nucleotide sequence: TGTGCCAGCAGTGAGAGAGAAAAACTGTTTTTT.

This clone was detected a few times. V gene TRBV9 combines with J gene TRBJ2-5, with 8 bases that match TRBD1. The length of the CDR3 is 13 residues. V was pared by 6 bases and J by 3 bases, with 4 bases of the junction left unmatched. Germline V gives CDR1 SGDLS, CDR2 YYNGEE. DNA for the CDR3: TGTGCCAGCAACAGGGGGTCGGAAGAGACCCAGTACTTC. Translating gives CASNRGSEETQYF.

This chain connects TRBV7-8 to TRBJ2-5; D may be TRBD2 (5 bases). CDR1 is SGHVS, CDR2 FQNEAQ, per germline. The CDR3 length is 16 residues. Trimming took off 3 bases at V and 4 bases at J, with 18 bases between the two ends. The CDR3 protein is CASSFTSAGPLETQYF. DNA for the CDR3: TGTGCCAGCAGCTTTACGTCCGCGGGCCCGTTAGAGACCCAGTACTTC.

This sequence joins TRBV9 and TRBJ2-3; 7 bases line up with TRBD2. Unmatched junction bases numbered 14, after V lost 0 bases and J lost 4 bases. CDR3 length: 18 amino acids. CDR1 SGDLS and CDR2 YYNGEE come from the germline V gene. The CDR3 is CASSVALESSGSSDTQYF. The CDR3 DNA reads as TGTGCCAGCAGCGTAGCTTTGGAGAGTAGCGGGTCCTCAGATACGCAGTATTTT.

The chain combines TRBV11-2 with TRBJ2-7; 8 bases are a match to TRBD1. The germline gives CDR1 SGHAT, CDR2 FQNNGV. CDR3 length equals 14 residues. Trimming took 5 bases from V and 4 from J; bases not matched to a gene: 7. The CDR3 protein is CASSPQGALYEQYF. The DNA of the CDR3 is TGTGCCAGCAGCCCCCAGGGGGCGTTGTACGAGCAGTACTTC.

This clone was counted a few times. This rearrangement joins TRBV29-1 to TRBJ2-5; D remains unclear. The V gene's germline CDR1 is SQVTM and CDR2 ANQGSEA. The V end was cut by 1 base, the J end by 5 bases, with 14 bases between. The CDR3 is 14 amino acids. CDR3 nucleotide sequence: TGCAGCGTTGAAGTAGCCAGGTTGGGGGAGACCCAGTACTTC. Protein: CSVEVARLGETQYF.